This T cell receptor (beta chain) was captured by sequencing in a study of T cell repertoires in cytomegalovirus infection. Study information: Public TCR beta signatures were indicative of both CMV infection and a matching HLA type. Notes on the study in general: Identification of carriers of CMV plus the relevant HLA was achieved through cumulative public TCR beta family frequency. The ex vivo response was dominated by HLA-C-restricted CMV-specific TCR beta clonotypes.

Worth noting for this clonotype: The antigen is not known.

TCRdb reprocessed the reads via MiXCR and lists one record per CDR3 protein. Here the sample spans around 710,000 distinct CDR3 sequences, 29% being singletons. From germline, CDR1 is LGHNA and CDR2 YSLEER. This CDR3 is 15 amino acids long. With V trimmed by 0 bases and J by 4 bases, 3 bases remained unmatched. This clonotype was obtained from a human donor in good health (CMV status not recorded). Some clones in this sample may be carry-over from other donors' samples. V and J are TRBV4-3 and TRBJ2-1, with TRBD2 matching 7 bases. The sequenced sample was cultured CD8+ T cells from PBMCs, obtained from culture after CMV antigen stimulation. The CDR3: CASSQEWGGYNEQFF. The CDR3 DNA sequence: TGCGCCAGCAGCCAAGAATGGGGGGGGTACAATGAGCAGTTCTTC.